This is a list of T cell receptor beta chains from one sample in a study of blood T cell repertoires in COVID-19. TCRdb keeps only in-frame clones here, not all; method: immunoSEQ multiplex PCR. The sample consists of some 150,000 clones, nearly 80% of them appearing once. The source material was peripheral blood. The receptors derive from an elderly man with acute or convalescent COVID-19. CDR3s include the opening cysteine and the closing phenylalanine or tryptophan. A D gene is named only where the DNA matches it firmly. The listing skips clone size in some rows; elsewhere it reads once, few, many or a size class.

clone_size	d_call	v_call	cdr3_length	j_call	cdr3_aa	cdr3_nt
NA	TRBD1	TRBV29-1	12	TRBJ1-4	CSVTGGSEKLFF	TGCAGCGTCACAGGGGGAAGTGAAAAACTGTTTTTT
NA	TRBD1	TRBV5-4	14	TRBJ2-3	CASRQDRGSDTQYF	TGTGCCAGCAGACAGGACAGGGGATCAGATACGCAGTATTTT
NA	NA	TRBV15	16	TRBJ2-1	CATSSASRGSYNEQFF	TGTGCCACCAGCAGCGCATCGAGAGGCTCCTACAATGAGCAGTTCTTC
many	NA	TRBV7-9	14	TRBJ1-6	CASSLGDFNSPLHF	TGTGCCAGCAGCTTAGGGGACTTTAATTCACCCCTCCACTTT
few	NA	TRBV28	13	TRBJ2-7	CASTRGGVDEQYF	TGTGCCAGCACCCGAGGAGGGGTGGACGAGCAGTACTTC
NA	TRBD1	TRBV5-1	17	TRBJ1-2	CASNPQPITGTGLGYTF	TGCGCCAGCAACCCCCAGCCCATTACCGGGACAGGGTTGGGCTACACCTTC
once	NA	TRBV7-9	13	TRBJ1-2	CASSPEGGIGYTF	TGTGCCAGCAGCCCCGAAGGGGGTATTGGCTACACCTTC
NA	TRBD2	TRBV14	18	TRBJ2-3	CASSQDSLAGVLTDTQYF	TGTGCCAGCAGCCAAGATTCCCTAGCGGGGGTCCTCACAGATACGCAGTATTTT
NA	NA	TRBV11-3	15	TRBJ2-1	CASSLDWDTYNEQFF	TGTGCCAGCAGCTTAGATTGGGACACCTACAATGAGCAGTTCTTC
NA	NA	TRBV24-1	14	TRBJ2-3	CATSAGTYTDTQYF	TGTGCCACCAGCGCCGGGACTTACACAGATACGCAGTATTTT
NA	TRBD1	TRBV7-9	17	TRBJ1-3	CASSSWDRRTSGNTIYF	TGTGCCAGCAGCTCTTGGGACAGGAGGACGTCTGGAAACACCATATATTTT
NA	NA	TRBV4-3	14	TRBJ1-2	CASSQDPGNYGYTF	TGCGCCAGCAGCCAAGATCCAGGCAACTATGGCTACACCTTC
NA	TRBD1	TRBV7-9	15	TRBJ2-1	CASTLRSDPGQGLFF	TGTGCCAGCACCCTTAGGTCCGATCCGGGACAGGGTCTGTTCTTC
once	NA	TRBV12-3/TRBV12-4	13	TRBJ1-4	CASSLTGGEKLFF	TGTGCCAGCAGTCTCACCGGAGGTGAAAAACTGTTTTTT
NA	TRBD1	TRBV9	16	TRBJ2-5	CASSASPGTGLGTQYF	TGTGCCAGCAGCGCTTCCCCAGGGACAGGTCTTGGGACCCAGTACTTC
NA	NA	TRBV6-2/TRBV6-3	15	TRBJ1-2	CASSYSGQSLYGYTF	TGTGCCAGCAGTTACTCCGGACAGTCCCTCTATGGCTACACCTTC
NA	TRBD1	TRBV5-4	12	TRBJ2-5	CAGGQGGETQYF	TGTGCAGGAGGACAGGGGGGAGAGACCCAGTACTTC
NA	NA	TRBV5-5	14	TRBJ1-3	CASSPLRVGNTIYF	TGTGCCAGCAGCCCTTTGAGGGTCGGAAACACCATATATTTT
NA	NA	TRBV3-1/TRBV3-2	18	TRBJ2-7	CASSQDGGPFWPLNEQYF	TGTGCCAGCAGCCAAGATGGGGGCCCATTTTGGCCACTGAACGAGCAGTACTTC
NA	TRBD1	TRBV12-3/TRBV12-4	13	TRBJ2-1	CASSLDRGREQFF	TGTGCCAGCAGTCTCGACAGGGGGCGCGAGCAGTTCTTC
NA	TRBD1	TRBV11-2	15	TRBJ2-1	CASSGDRSGIYEQFF	TGTGCCAGCAGCGGGGACAGGTCGGGGATTTATGAGCAGTTCTTC
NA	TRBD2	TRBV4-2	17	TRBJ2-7	CASSQPRGLAGEGEQYF	TGTGCCAGCAGCCAACCCAGGGGGCTAGCGGGGGAGGGCGAGCAGTACTTC
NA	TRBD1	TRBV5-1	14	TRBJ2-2	CASSGGQGTGELFF	TGCGCCAGCAGCGGGGGACAGGGCACCGGGGAGCTGTTTTTT
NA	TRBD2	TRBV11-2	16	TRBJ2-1	CASSLVVAGGWNEQFF	TGTGCCAGCAGCTTAGTTGTAGCGGGGGGATGGAATGAGCAGTTCTTC
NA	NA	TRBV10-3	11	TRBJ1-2	CAISERRGYTF	TGTGCCATCAGTGAGCGGAGAGGCTACACCTTC
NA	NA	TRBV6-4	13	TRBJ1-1	CASKENYNTEAFF	TGTGCCAGCAAAGAGAACTACAACACTGAAGCTTTCTTT
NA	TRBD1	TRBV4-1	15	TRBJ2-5	CASSQEGTDQETQYF	TGCGCCAGCAGCCAAGAAGGGACAGACCAAGAGACCCAGTACTTC
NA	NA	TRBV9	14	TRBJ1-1	CASSVVGGNTEAFF	TGTGCCAGCAGCGTAGTAGGAGGGAACACTGAAGCTTTCTTT
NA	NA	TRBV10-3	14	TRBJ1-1	CAISPLKRNTEAFF	TGTGCCATCAGTCCCTTAAAGAGGAACACTGAAGCTTTCTTT
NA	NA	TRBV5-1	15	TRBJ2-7	CASSFLSGSSYEQYF	TGCGCCAGCAGCTTCCTTTCGGGATCCTCCTACGAGCAGTACTTC
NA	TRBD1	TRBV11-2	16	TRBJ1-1	CASSLDRSGGGTEAFF	TGTGCCAGCAGCTTAGATCGGTCAGGGGGCGGCACTGAAGCTTTCTTT
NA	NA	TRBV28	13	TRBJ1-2	CASSFTGNYGYTF	TGTGCCAGCAGTTTTACAGGGAACTATGGCTACACCTTC
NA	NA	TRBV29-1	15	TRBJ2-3	CSVEVWGGGTDTQYF	TGCAGCGTTGAAGTTTGGGGGGGCGGCACAGATACGCAGTATTTT
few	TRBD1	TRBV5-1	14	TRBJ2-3	CASSPDRGADTQYF	TGCGCCAGCAGCCCGGACAGGGGGGCAGATACGCAGTATTTT
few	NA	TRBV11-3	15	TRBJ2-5	CASSRSGQRQETQYF	TGTGCCAGCAGCCGCTCAGGACAGCGTCAAGAGACCCAGTACTTC
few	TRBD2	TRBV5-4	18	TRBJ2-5	CASSPVPPTSRRTGTQYF	TGTGCCAGCAGCCCCGTACCACCGACTAGCAGGCGGACGGGGACCCAGTACTTC
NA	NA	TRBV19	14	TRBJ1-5	CASSPPGTGQPQHF	TGTGCCAGTAGTCCTCCGGGTACCGGACAGCCCCAGCATTTT
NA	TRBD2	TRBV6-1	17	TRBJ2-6	CASSESGGQAGANVLTF	TGTGCCAGCAGTGAATCGGGGGGGCAGGCTGGGGCCAACGTCCTGACTTTC
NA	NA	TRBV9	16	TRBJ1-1	CASSPTVGGRNTEAFF	TGTGCCAGCAGCCCAACGGTCGGGGGGCGGAACACTGAAGCTTTCTTT
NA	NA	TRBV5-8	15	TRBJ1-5	CASSGGSGNNQPQHF	TGTGCCAGCAGCGGGGGGAGTGGAAACAATCAGCCCCAGCATTTT